This is a list of T cell receptor beta chains from one sample in a study of shared clonotypes between healthy human individuals. Sequenced by immunoSEQ multiplex PCR; TCRdb stores in-frame clones only, minus some. This sample has approximately 100,000 clones, with about 63% found just once. Specimen: memory CD8+ T cells sorted from blood. The origin of the receptors is a woman in her 30s in good health. CDR3s include the opening cysteine and the closing phenylalanine or tryptophan. The order of the fields is clone size, J gene, V gene, D gene, CDR3 DNA, CDR3 protein. A D gene is named only where the DNA matches it firmly. For some rows the clone size is stated as once, few or many, or as a class when expanded; others skip it.

>NA|TRBJ2-5|TRBV29-1|TRBD2
TGCAGCGCCCGCGGGAGTCTAGCGGGGGGAAAGACCCAGTACTTC
CSARGSLAGGKTQYF
>few|TRBJ1-1|TRBV2|NA
TGTGCCAGCAGACCTCCGTGGGAAGCCACTGAAGCTTTCTTT
CASRPPWEATEAFF
>NA|TRBJ1-3|TRBV28|NA
TGTGCCAGCAGTGACCAGACAGCTCCTCTCTCTGGAAACACCATATATTTT
CASSDQTAPLSGNTIYF
>NA|TRBJ2-2|TRBV18|TRBD1
TGTGCCAGCTCTCGCGGGACAGGGGACGCCGGGGAGCTGTTTTTT
CASSRGTGDAGELFF
>few|TRBJ1-1|TRBV5-1|NA
TGCGCCAGCAGCTTGTGGGGCGGGGACACTGAAGCTTTCTTT
CASSLWGGDTEAFF
>NA|TRBJ2-5|TRBV4-2|TRBD2
TGTGCCAGCAGCCAAAAGAATGTCTGGGGACTAGCGGGCGCCGAGACCCAGTACTTC
CASSQKNVWGLAGAETQYF
>many|TRBJ2-3|TRBV4-2|NA
TGTGCCAGCAGCCAAGAGGGCTCTGGTGGTCCAGATACGCAGTATTTT
CASSQEGSGGPDTQYF
>NA|TRBJ1-1|TRBV6-6|NA
TGTGCCAGCAGTTACTCGTATAGGAACACTGAAGCTTTCTTT
CASSYSYRNTEAFF
>NA|TRBJ2-1|TRBV19|TRBD2
TGTGCCAGTAGTATCCCCGGTGGGGGGGGTGAGCAGTTCTTC
CASSIPGGGGEQFF
>NA|TRBJ1-5|TRBV28|NA
TGTGCCAGCAGTTTATGGCAAGTATTCATCGATAGCAATCAGCCCCAGCATTTT
CASSLWQVFIDSNQPQHF
>once|TRBJ2-6|TRBV4-1|NA
TGCGCCAGCAGCCCACTATCTGGGGCCAACGTCCTGACTTTC
CASSPLSGANVLTF
>NA|TRBJ1-1|TRBV28|TRBD1
TGTGCCATCCGTACGGGACAGTTCCCCTTAGGAGCTTTCTTT
CAIRTGQFPLGAFF
>once|TRBJ1-5|TRBV27|NA
TGTGCCAGCAGTAACCGCCGGGGTCCACGGCCCAATCAGCCCCAGCATTTT
CASSNRRGPRPNQPQHF